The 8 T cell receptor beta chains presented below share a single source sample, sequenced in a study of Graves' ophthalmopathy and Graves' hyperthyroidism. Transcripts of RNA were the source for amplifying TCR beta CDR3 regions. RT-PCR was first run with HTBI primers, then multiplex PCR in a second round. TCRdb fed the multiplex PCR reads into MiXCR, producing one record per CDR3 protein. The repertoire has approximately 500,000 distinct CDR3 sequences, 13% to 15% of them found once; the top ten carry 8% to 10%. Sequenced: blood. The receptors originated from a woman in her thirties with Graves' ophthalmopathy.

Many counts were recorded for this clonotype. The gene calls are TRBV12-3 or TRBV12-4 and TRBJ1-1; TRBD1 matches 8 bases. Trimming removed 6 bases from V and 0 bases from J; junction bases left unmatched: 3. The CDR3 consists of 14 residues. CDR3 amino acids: CASRSGQVNTEAFF. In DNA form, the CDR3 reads TGTGCCAGCAGATCGGGACAGGTGAACACTGAAGCTTTCTTT.

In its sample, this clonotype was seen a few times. The CDR3 coding sequence is TGTGCCAGCAGTCGGGGACTCATCTACGAGCAGTACTTC. Residues: CASSRGLIYEQYF. The rearrangement joins TRBV9 to TRBJ2-7; weak D call: TRBD2 (6 bases). The germline V and J ends were trimmed by 5 bases and 3 bases, with 12 bases remaining between them. The CDR3 loop spans 13 amino acids. Germline CDR1 reads SGDLS; CDR2 reads YYNGEE.

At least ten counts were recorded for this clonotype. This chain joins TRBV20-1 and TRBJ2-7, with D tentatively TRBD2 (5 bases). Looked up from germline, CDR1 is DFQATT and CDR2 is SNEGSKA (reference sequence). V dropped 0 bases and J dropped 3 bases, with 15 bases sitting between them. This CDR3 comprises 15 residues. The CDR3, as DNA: TGCAGTGCTAGAGATTTAGGACTTGGATACTACGAGCAGTACTTC. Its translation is CSARDLGLGYYEQYF.

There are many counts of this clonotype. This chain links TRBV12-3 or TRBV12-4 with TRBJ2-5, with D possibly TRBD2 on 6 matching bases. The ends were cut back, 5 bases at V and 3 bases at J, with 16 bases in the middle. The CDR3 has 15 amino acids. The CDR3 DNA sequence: TGTGCCAGCAGTCGCCGGGGAGGATGGGAAGAGACCCAGTACTTC. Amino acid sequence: CASSRRGGWEETQYF.

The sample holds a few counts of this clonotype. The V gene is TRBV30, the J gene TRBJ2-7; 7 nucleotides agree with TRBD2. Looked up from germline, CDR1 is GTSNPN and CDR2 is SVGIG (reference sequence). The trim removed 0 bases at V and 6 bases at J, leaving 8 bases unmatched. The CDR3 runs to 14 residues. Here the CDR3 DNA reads TGTGCCTGGAGTGTACGGCGGGGGTTTGGCGAGCAGTACTTC. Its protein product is CAWSVRRGFGEQYF.

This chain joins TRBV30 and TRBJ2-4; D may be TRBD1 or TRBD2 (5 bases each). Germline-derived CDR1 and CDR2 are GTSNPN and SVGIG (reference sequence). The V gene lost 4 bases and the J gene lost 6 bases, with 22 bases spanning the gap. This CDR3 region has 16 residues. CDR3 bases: TGTGCCTGGAATGTTGGTGTGACTCCGAGGGGAAACATTCAGTACTTC. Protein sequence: CAWNVGVTPRGNIQYF. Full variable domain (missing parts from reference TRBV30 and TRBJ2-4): SQTIHQWPATLVQPVGSPLSLECTVEGTSNPNLYWYRQAAGRGLQLLFYSVGIGQISSEVPQNLSASRPQDRQFILSSKKLLLSDSGFYLCAWNVGVTPRGNIQYFGAGTRLSVL.

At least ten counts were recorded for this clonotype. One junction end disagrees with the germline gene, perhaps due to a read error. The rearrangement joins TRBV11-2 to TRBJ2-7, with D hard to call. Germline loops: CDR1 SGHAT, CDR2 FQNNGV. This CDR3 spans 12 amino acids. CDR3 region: CASSPTSHEQYF. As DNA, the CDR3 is TGTGCCAGCAGCCCGACCTCCCACGAGCAGTACTTC.

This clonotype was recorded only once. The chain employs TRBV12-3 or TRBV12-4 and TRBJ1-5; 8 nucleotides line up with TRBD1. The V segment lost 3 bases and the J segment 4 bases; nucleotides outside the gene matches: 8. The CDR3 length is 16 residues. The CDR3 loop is CASSLMPGGANQPQHF. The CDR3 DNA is TGTGCCAGCAGTTTGATGCCAGGGGGCGCAAATCAGCCCCAGCATTTT.